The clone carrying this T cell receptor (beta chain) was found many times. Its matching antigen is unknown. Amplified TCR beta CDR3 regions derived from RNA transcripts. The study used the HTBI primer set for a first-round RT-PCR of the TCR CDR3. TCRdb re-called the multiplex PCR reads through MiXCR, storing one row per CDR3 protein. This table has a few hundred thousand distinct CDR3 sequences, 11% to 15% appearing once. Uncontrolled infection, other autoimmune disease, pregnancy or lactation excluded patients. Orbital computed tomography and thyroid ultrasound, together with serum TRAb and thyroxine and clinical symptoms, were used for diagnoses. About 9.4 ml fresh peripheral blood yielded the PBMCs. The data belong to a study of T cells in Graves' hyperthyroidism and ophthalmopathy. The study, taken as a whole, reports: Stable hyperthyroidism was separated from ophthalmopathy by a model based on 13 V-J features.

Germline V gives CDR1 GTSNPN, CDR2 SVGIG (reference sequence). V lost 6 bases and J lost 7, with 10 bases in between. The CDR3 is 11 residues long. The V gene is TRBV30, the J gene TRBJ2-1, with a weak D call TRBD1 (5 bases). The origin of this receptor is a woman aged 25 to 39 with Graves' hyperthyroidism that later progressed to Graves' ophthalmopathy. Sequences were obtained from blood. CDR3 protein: CACSRVNEQFF. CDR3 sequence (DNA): TGTGCCTGTAGCAGGGTAAATGAGCAGTTCTTC. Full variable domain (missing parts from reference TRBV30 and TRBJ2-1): SQTIHQWPATLVQPVGSPLSLECTVEGTSNPNLYWYRQAAGRGLQLLFYSVGIGQISSEVPQNLSASRPQDRQFILSSKKLLLSDSGFYLCACSRVNEQFFGPGTRLTVL.